The source of this TCR beta chain is a study of blood T cell repertoires in COVID-19 (TCRdb year 2020). At the level of the whole study: Collaborator samples came from the United States, Italy and Spain and covered acute and convalescent phases of COVID-19. The material from the prospective study consisted of cDNA or gDNA derived from T cells, B-cell-depleted T cells, or PBMCs. Subjects who had been exposed to COVID-19, were actively infected with it, or had recovered from it provided the deeply sampled blood TCRbeta repertoires that made up the dataset. The repertoires were released in a freely available public database intended as a resource for research on the immune response to SARS-CoV-2. The samples were drawn from the first 160 participants of the ongoing ImmuneRACE study and from more than 1,000 subjects provided by 6 global collaborators. Sample metadata almost always included a de-identified subject ID, COVID-19 status, age in years and sex. HLA class I and class II types, where available, came from metadata supplied by the sample provider rather than from assay-based typing.

Collaborating institutions collected whole blood in K2EDTA tubes following their own protocols. For TCRbeta analysis, collaborators shipped samples in one of three forms: frozen whole blood, isolated PBMCs, or DNA extracted from either of those sample types. V lost 7 bases and J lost 2 bases, and the count of bases not matched to a germline gene is 7. CDR1 and CDR2 are read off the germline V gene (reference sequence) as LNHDA and SQIVND. Taken from cysteine to phenylalanine, the CDR3 has 16 residues. The kept DNA is CDR3 alone, 48 bases in frame from the first base. Overall study outcomes, separate from this receptor: The amount of clinical and demographic metadata varied by source and participant and was provided uncurated.

Concerning this clone itself: No cognate antigen has been identified for it. The sample holds no much larger clone one base away, and base qualities are not on file.

TCRbeta CDR3 regions were amplified from genomic DNA using the immunoSEQ Assay, a bias-controlled multiplex PCR. From the authors' description of their analysis: The number of nucleated cells in each sample was estimated by amplification of reference gene primers within the assay. To quantify the absolute abundance of each unique TCRbeta CDR3 rearrangement, sequence reads were collapsed and filtered. For each sample, productive Simpson clonality was calculated as the square root of Simpson's diversity index over productive rearrangements. TCRdb provides this immuneACCESS table in a form limited to in-frame rearrangements. Some clones are lacking; in checked studies, under half of them reflect an unresolved V gene, and why the rest are absent is not known. The V and J calls and clone size were taken over from that table, and D and trimming were inferred from the DNA. This sample lists approximately 150,000 clones; approximately 84% were detected once. The ten largest clones add up to 1.9% of the sample.

The sequence joins TRBV19 to TRBJ2-1; 11 central bases correspond to TRBD2. This receptor was obtained from a woman aged 55-70 years with acute or convalescent COVID-19. Specimen: peripheral blood. The CDR3 corresponds to CASIGTSGVAYNEQFF. The DNA is as follows: TGTGCCAGTATCGGGACTAGCGGTGTTGCCTACAATGAGCAGTTCTTC. The entire variable domain, with the stretches around the CDR3 drawn from the reference TRBV19 and TRBJ2-1 proteins, is DGGITQSPKYLFRKEGQNVTLSCEQNLNHDAMYWYRQDPGQGLRLIYYSQIVNDFQKGDIAEGYSVSREKKESFPLTVTSAQKNPTAFYLCASIGTSGVAYNEQFFGPGTRLTVL.